This T cell receptor beta chain appears in the sequencing data of a study of PD-1 blockade in classical Hodgkin lymphoma. This clone has only a few counts. TCRdb keeps only in-frame clones here, not all; method: immunoSEQ multiplex PCR. The top ten hold approximately 2.6% of the sample, which has under 100,000 clones, about nine tenths seen once. Each patient's relapse followed autologous stem cell transplantation, and brentuximab vedotin exposure varied. Trimming stripped 4 bases from V and 4 bases from J, with 11 bases between. This CDR3 is built from 13 residues. Looked up from germline, CDR1 is MDHEN and CDR2 is SYDVKM.

The clonotype comes from a human donor with classical Hodgkin lymphoma. Sample: peripheral blood mononuclear cells (PBMCs), taken before the second cycle of nivolumab. The chain links TRBV28 to TRBJ2-7; tentative D call: TRBD2 (5 bases). The CDR3 DNA reads TGTGCCAGCAGTTGGGCGGGCAATTACGAGCAGTACTTC. This translates into CASSWAGNYEQYF.